This TCR beta chain was found in a study of T cell changes during pregnancy in multiple sclerosis. The germline CDR1 and CDR2 sequences are MNHEY and SMNVEV (reference sequence). The CDR3 runs 16 residues. V lost 3 bases and J lost 2; bases outside the gene matches: 6. Profiling relied on immunoSEQ multiplex PCR, and the TCRdb table lists in-frame clones only, not all of them. There are about 48,000 clones in the sample; about 94% occur only once, and approximately 0.49% lies in the top ten. The chain is built from TRBV27 and TRBJ2-3; 9 bases are a match to TRBD2. The receptor was isolated from a female donor with multiple sclerosis, enrolled in a pregnancy study. Here the sequenced sample was CD4+ T cells from peripheral blood mononuclear cells, taken in the first trimester of pregnancy. The CDR3 spells CASSFSGGFLTDTQYF. DNA for the CDR3: TGTGCCAGCAGTTTTAGCGGGGGATTCCTCACAGATACGCAGTATTTT.